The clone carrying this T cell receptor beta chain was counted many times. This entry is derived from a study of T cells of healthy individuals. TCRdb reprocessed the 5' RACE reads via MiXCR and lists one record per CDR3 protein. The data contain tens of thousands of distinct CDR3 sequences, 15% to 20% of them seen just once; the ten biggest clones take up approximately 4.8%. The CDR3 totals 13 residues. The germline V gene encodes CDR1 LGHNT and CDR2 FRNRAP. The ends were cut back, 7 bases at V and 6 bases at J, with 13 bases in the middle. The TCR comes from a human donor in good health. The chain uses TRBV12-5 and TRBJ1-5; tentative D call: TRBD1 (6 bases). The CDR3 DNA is TGTGCTAGTGCAGGGGCGTTAGGTCAGCCCCAGCATTTT. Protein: CASAGALGQPQHF.